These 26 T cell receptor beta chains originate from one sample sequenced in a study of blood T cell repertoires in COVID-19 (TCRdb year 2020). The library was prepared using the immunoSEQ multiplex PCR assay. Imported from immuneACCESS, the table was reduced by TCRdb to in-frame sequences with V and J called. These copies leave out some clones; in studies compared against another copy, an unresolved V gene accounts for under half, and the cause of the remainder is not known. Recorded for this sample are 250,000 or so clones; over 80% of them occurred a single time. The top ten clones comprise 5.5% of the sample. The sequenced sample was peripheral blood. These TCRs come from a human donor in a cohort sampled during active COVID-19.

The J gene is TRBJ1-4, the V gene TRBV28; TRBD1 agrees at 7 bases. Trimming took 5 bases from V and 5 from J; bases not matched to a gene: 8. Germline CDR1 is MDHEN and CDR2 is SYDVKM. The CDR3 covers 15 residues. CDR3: CASSATGQRNEKLFF. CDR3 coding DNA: TGTGCCAGCAGTGCGACGGGACAGAGAAATGAAAAACTGTTTTTT.

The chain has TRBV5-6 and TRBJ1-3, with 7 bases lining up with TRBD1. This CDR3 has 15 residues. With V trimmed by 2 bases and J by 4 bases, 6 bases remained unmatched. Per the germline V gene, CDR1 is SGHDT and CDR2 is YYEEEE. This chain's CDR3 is CASSFRQGVGNTIYF. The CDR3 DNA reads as TGTGCCAGCAGCTTTCGACAGGGTGTAGGAAACACCATATATTTT.

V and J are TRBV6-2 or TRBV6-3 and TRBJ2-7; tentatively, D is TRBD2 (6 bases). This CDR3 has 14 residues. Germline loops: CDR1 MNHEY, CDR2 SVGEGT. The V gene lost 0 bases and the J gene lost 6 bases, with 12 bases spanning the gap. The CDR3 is CASSYSRGSGEQYF. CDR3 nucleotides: TGTGCCAGCAGTTACTCTCGGGGTAGCGGCGAGCAGTACTTC.

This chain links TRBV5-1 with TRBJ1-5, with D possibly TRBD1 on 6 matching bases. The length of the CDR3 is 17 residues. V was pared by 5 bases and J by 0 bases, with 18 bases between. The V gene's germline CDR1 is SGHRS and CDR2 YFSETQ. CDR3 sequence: CASRDFDRPYSNQPQHF. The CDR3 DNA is TGCGCCAGCAGGGACTTTGACAGGCCCTATAGCAATCAGCCCCAGCATTTT.

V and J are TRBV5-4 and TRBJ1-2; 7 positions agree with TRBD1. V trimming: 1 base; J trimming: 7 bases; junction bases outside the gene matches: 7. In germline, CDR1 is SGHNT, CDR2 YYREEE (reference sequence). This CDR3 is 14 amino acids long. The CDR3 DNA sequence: TGTGCCAGCAGCTTGAACAGGGGAAGACGTGGCTACACCTTC. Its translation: CASSLNRGRRGYTF.

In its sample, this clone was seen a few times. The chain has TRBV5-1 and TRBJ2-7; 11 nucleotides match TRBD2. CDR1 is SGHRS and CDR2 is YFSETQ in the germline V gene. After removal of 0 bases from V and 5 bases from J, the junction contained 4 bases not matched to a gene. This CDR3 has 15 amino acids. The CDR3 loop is CASSLALAGGNEQYF. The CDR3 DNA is TGCGCCAGCAGCTTGGCCCTAGCGGGAGGAAACGAGCAGTACTTC.

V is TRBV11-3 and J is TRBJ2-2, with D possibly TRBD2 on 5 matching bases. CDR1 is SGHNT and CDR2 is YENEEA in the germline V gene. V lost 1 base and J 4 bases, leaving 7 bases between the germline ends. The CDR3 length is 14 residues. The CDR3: CASSLGGGTGELFF. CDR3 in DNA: TGTGCCAGCAGCTTAGGAGGAGGCACCGGGGAGCTGTTTTTT.

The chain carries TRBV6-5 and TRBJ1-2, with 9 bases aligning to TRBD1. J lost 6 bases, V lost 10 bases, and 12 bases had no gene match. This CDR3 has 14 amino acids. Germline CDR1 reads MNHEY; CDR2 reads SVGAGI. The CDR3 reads CAIRSGTGSHGYTF. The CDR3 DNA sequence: TGTGCCATAAGATCCGGGACAGGGAGTCATGGCTACACCTTC.

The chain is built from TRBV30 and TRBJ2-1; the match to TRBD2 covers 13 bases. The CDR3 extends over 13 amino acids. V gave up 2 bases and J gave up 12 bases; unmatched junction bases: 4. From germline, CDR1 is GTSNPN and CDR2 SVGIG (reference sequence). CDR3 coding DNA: TGTGCCTGGAGTCGGGGACTAGCGGGACCGCAGTTCTTC. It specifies CAWSRGLAGPQFF.

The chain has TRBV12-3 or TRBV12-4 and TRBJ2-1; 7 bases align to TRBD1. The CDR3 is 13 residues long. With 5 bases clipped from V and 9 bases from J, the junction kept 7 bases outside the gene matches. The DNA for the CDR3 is TGTGCCAGCAGTCCCCAGGGGGTCAGTGAGCAGTTCTTC. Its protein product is CASSPQGVSEQFF.

CDR3 protein: CASSLSPGNYGYTF. CDR3 sequence (DNA): TGTGCCAGCAGCTTAAGTCCGGGAAACTATGGCTACACCTTC. The genes are TRBV7-3 and TRBJ1-2; D is ambiguous. Germline values: CDR1 SGHTA, CDR2 FQGTGA. The CDR3 sequence is 14 residues long. The V end was cut by 1 base, the J end by 2 bases, with 8 bases between.

This chain's CDR3 is CASSRHLGTGENEQFF. CDR3 DNA sequence: TGTGCCAGCAGCCGACACCTCGGGACAGGGGAAAATGAGCAGTTCTTC. The genes are TRBV11-2 and TRBJ2-1, with TRBD1 matching over 10 bases. Germline V lookup: CDR1 SGHAT, CDR2 FQNNGV. The CDR3 has 16 residues. V was pared by 5 bases and J by 7 bases, with 11 bases of the junction left unmatched.

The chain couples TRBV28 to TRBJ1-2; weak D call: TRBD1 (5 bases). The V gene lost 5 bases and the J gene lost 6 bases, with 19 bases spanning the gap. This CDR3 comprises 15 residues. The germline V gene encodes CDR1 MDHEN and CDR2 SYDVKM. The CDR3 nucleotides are TGTGCCAGCAGTATCCCGCGGGGGGTACTAGATGGCTACACCTTC. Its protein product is CASSIPRGVLDGYTF.

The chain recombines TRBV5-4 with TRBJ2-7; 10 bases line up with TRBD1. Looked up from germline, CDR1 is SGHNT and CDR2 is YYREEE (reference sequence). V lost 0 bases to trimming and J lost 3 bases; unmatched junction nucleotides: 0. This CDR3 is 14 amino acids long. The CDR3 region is CASSLGTGGYEQYF. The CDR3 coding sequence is TGTGCCAGCAGCTTGGGGACAGGGGGCTACGAGCAGTACTTC.

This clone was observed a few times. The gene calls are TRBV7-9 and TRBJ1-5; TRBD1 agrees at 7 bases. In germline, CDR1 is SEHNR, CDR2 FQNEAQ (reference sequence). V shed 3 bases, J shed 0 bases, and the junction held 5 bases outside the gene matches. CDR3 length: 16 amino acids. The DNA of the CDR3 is TGTGCCAGCAGCTTCGGGACAGTCAGTAGCAATCAGCCCCAGCATTTT. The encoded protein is CASSFGTVSSNQPQHF.

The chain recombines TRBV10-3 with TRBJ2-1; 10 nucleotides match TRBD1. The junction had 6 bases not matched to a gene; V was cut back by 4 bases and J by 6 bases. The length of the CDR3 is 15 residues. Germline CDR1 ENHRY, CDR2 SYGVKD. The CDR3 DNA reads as TGTGCCATCAGTGGTCGGACAGGGGGTAGCAATGAGCAGTTCTTC. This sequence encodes CAISGRTGGSNEQFF.

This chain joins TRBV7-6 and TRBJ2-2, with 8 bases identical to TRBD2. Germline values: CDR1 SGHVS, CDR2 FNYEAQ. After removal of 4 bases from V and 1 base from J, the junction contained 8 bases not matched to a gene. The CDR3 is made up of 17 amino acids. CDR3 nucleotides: TGTGCCAGCAGCTCCAGAGGACTAGCAGGGAACACCGGGGAGCTGTTTTTT. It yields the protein CASSSRGLAGNTGELFF. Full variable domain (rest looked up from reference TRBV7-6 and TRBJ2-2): GAGVSQSPRYKVTKRGQDVALRCDPISGHVSLYWYRQALGQGPEFLTYFNYEAQQDKSGLPNDRFSAERPEGSISTLTIQRTEQRDSAMYRCASSSRGLAGNTGELFFGEGSRLTVL.

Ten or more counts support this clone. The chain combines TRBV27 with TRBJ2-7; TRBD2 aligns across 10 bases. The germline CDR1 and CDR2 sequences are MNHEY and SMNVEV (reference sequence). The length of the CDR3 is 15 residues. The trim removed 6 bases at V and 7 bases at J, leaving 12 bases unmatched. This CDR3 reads CASSSAGTSAREQYF. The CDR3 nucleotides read TGTGCCAGCAGCAGCGCCGGGACTAGCGCGAGGGAGCAGTACTTC.

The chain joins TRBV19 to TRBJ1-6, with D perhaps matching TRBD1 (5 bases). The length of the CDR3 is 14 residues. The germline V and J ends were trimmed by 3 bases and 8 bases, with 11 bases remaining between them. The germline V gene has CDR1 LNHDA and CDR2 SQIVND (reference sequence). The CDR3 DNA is TGTGCCAGTAGTATCGGGGGAGACGATTCACCCCTCCACTTT. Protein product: CASSIGGDDSPLHF. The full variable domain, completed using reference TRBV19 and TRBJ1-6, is DGGITQSPKYLFRKEGQNVTLSCEQNLNHDAMYWYRQDPGQGLRLIYYSQIVNDFQKGDIAEGYSVSREKKESFPLTVTSAQKNPTAFYLCASSIGGDDSPLHFGNGTRLTVT.

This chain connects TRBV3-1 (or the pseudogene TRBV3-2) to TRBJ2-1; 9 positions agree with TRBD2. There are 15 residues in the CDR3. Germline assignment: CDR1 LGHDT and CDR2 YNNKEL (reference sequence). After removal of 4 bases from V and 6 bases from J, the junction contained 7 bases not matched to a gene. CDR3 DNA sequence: TGTGCCAGCAGCCCTCGACCAGCGGGAGGCAATGAGCAGTTCTTC. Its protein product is CASSPRPAGGNEQFF.

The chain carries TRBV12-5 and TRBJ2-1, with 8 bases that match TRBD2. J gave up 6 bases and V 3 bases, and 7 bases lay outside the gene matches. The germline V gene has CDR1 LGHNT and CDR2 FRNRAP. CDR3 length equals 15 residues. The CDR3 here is CASGLHFGTSNEQFF. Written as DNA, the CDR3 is TGTGCTAGTGGTTTACACTTCGGGACTAGCAATGAGCAGTTCTTC.

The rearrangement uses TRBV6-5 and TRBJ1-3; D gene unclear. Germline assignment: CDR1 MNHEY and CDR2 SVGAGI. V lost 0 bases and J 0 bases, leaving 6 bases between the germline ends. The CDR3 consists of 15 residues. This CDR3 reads CASSYSHSSGNTIYF. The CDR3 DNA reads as TGTGCCAGCAGTTACTCGCACTCCTCTGGAAACACCATATATTTT.

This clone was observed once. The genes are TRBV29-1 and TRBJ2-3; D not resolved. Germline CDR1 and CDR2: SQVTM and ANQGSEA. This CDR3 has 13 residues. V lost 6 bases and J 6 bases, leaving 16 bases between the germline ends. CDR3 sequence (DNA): TGCAGCGTCGGTCTAGACTCCGCGGATACGCAGTATTTT. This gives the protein CSVGLDSADTQYF.

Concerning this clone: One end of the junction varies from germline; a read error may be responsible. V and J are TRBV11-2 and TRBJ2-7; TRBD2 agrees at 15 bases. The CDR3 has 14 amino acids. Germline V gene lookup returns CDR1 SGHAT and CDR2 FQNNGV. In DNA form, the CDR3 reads TGTGCCAGCAGTCGGGGGGGGACTAGCGGGAGGAGGGACTTC. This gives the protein CASSRGGTSGRRDF. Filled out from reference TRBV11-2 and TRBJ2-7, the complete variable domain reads EAGVAQSPRYKIIEKRQSVAFWCNPISGHATLYWYQQILGQGPKLLIQFQNNGVVDDSQLPKDRFSAERLKGVDSTLKIQPAKLEDSAVYLCASSRGGTSGRRDFGPGTRLTVT.

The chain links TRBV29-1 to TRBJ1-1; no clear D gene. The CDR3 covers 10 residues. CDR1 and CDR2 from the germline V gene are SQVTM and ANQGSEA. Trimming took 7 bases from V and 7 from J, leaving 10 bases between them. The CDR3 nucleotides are TGCAGCGCCCAGGCGGGTGAAGCTTTCTTT. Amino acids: CSAQAGEAFF.

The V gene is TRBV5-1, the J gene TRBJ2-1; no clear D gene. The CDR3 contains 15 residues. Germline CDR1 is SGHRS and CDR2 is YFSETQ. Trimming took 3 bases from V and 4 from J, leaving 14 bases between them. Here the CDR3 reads CASSSGPFQYNEQFF. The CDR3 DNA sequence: TGCGCCAGCAGCTCGGGTCCATTTCAATACAATGAGCAGTTCTTC.